The subject of this entry is one TCR beta chain. The antigen is unknown. These data come from a study of CD8+ T cells in alopecia areata. Study-level findings and limits: Sequences from scalp samples also cover resident alphabeta T cells of normal skin. Clarity of TCR sharing across patients fell short of that in mice, possibly HLA-related.

Extracted from the samples, RNA was reverse transcribed into cDNA to serve as the sequencing template. Here immunoSEQ multiplex PCR was the method, and the copy in TCRdb shows in-frame clones only, minus some. The table includes 130,000 or so clones, around 45% detected once. The receptor was isolated from a human donor with alopecia areata. Input material: NKG2D-low CD8+ T cells sorted from blood.

The CDR3 reads CASSSGLVRETQYF. The CDR3 DNA is TGTGCCAGCAGCTCCGGACTAGTCAGAGAGACCCAGTACTTC. This rearrangement joins TRBV7-2 to TRBJ2-5, with 7 bases lining up with TRBD2. CDR1 and CDR2 from the germline V gene are SGHTA and FQGNSA. The length of the CDR3 is 14 residues. V shed 4 bases and J 4 bases; nucleotides not matched to a gene: 6.